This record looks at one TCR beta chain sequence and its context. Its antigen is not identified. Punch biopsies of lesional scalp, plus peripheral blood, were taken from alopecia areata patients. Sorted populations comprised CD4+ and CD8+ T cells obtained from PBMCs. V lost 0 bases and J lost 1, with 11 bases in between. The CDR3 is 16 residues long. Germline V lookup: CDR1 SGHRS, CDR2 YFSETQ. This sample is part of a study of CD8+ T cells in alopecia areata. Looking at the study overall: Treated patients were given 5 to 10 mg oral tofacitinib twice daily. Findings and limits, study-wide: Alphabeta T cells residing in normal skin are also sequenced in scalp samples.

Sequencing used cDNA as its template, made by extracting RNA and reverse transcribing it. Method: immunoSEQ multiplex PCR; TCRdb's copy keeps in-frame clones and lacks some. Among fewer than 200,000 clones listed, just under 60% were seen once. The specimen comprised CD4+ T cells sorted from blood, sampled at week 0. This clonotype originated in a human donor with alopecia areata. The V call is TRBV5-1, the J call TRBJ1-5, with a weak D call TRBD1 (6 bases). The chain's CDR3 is CASSLEGGRSNQPQHF. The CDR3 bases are TGCGCCAGCAGCTTGGAGGGGGGAAGGAGCAATCAGCCCCAGCATTTT.